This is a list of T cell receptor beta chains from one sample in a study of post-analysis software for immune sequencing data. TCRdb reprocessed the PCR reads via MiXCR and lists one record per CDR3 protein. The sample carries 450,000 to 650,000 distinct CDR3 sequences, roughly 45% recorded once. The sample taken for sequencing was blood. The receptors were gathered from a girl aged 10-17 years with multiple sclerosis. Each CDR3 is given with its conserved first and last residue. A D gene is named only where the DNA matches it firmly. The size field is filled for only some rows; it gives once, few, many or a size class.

cdr3_nt: TGCAGCGCTACCCCACAGGGACAGGGAGGGGAGACCCAGTACTTC; cdr3_aa: CSATPQGQGGETQYF; v_call: TRBV29-1; j_call: TRBJ2-5; d_call: TRBD1; clone_size: few
cdr3_nt: TGTGCCAGCAGCTTCGGGGGCACGTCTTTCCTGAACACTGAAGTTTTCTTT; cdr3_aa: CASSFGGTSFLNTEVFF; v_call: TRBV5-6; j_call: TRBJ1-1; d_call: NA; clone_size: NA
cdr3_nt: TGCAGCGTTACAGGGGACGGTGAAGCTTTCTTT; cdr3_aa: CSVTGDGEAFF; v_call: TRBV29-1; j_call: TRBJ1-1; d_call: TRBD1; clone_size: NA
cdr3_nt: TGTGCTAGTGGTTTGGTCTCCTCCGGCAGGCTACTGTACAATGAGCAGTTCTTC; cdr3_aa: CASGLVSSGRLLYNEQFF; v_call: TRBV12-5; j_call: TRBJ2-1; d_call: NA; clone_size: NA
cdr3_nt: TGTGCCCTCGGCGTCACAGGGCCGCTCTCCTACGAGCAGTACTTC; cdr3_aa: CALGVTGPLSYEQYF; v_call: TRBV7-9; j_call: TRBJ2-7; d_call: NA; clone_size: NA
cdr3_nt: TGTGCCAGCAGTTTTTCACGGCTCTATGGCTACACCTTC; cdr3_aa: CASSFSRLYGYTF; v_call: TRBV27; j_call: TRBJ1-2; d_call: NA; clone_size: few
cdr3_nt: TGCGCCAGCAGCTCCGAATGGGCACGGGGGGCGGATGGCTACACCTTC; cdr3_aa: CASSSEWARGADGYTF; v_call: TRBV5-1; j_call: TRBJ1-2; d_call: NA; clone_size: NA
cdr3_nt: TGTGCCAGCAGCGGGGGGACAGTGGCCCAAGACGAGCAGTACTTC; cdr3_aa: CASSGGTVAQDEQYF; v_call: TRBV7-6; j_call: TRBJ2-7; d_call: NA; clone_size: NA
cdr3_nt: TGTGCCAGCAGTGAGCCTAACTATGGCTACACCTTC; cdr3_aa: CASSEPNYGYTF; v_call: TRBV25-1; j_call: TRBJ1-2; d_call: NA; clone_size: NA
cdr3_nt: TGCGCCAGCAGTCCCTGGACACTCTCCTACAATGAGCAGTACTTC; cdr3_aa: CASSPWTLSYNEQYF; v_call: TRBV5-1; j_call: TRBJ2-7; d_call: NA; clone_size: NA
cdr3_nt: TGTGCCAGCAGCTTAGAATGGAGACCCTCCTACGAGCAGTACTTC; cdr3_aa: CASSLEWRPSYEQYF; v_call: TRBV7-2; j_call: TRBJ2-7; d_call: NA; clone_size: NA
cdr3_nt: TGCAGTGCTAGTGGTCTAATGGTAGCCAAAAACATTCAGTACTTC; cdr3_aa: CSASGLMVAKNIQYF; v_call: TRBV20-1; j_call: TRBJ2-4; d_call: NA; clone_size: few
cdr3_nt: TGTGCCACCCGACAGGAGTTTTATGGCTACACCTTC; cdr3_aa: CATRQEFYGYTF; v_call: TRBV15; j_call: TRBJ1-2; d_call: NA; clone_size: NA
cdr3_nt: TGCAGCGCGGTTCAGGGACTAGCGGGGCAAAACATTCAGTACTTC; cdr3_aa: CSAVQGLAGQNIQYF; v_call: TRBV29-1; j_call: TRBJ2-4; d_call: TRBD2; clone_size: few
cdr3_nt: TGTGCCAGCAGCTTAGCCAGCGTCTCCTACGAGCAGTACTTC; cdr3_aa: CASSLASVSYEQYF; v_call: TRBV7-9; j_call: TRBJ2-7; d_call: NA; clone_size: NA
cdr3_nt: TGCGCCAGCAGCTTGGACAGGGGTAACACTGAAGCTTTCTTT; cdr3_aa: CASSLDRGNTEAFF; v_call: TRBV5-1; j_call: TRBJ1-1; d_call: TRBD1; clone_size: many
cdr3_nt: TGCAGCGCCAGACGCTCTTGGAATGAGCAGTTCTTC; cdr3_aa: CSARRSWNEQFF; v_call: TRBV29-1; j_call: TRBJ2-1; d_call: NA; clone_size: NA
cdr3_nt: TGTGCCAGCAGTTGGGGGACAGGGAAATCCTACGTGCAGTACTTC; cdr3_aa: CASSWGTGKSYVQYF; v_call: TRBV12-3/TRBV12-4; j_call: TRBJ2-7; d_call: TRBD1; clone_size: NA
cdr3_nt: TGCGCCAGCAGCTTGGTGTTGTCTGCAGCGGGAGTTGACAATGAGCAGTTCTTC; cdr3_aa: CASSLVLSAAGVDNEQFF; v_call: TRBV5-1; j_call: TRBJ2-1; d_call: TRBD2; clone_size: few
cdr3_nt: TGCAGTGTCAAGGCGGGTCAAGGCAATCAGCCCCAGCATTTT; cdr3_aa: CSVKAGQGNQPQHF; v_call: TRBV20-1; j_call: TRBJ1-5; d_call: NA; clone_size: NA
cdr3_nt: TGTGCCAGCAGCCGGGGACTAGCGGTGGGCGAGCAGTACTTC; cdr3_aa: CASSRGLAVGEQYF; v_call: TRBV7-2; j_call: TRBJ2-7; d_call: TRBD2; clone_size: few
cdr3_nt: TGTGCCATCAAGGGTAGCGGAGAGACCCAGTACTTC; cdr3_aa: CAIKGSGETQYF; v_call: TRBV10-3; j_call: TRBJ2-5; d_call: NA; clone_size: few
cdr3_nt: TGCGCCAGCAGCCCAACGGGATGGTCCAGTGAAAAACTGTTTTTT; cdr3_aa: CASSPTGWSSEKLFF; v_call: TRBV5-1; j_call: TRBJ1-4; d_call: NA; clone_size: once
cdr3_nt: TGTGCCAGCAGCTGGCTCGTGCAGTCTATTCGTTCTGGGGCCAACGTCCTGACTTTC; cdr3_aa: CASSWLVQSIRSGANVLTF; v_call: TRBV7-9; j_call: TRBJ2-6; d_call: NA; clone_size: few
cdr3_nt: TGTGCCACCAGTGTGGGGGAGGCCCGAACCCAGTACTTC; cdr3_aa: CATSVGEARTQYF; v_call: TRBV24-1; j_call: TRBJ2-5; d_call: NA; clone_size: NA
cdr3_nt: TGTGCCAGCAGCTTCCCTAGCGGGGGGAGCTCCTACAATGAGCAGTTCTTC; cdr3_aa: CASSFPSGGSSYNEQFF; v_call: TRBV7-2; j_call: TRBJ2-1; d_call: TRBD2; clone_size: NA
cdr3_nt: TGCGCCAGCAGCGCACCTCCACAGGGGTTGAAGTATGGCTGCACCTTC; cdr3_aa: CASSAPPQGLKYGCTF; v_call: TRBV4-1; j_call: TRBJ1-2; d_call: TRBD1; clone_size: NA
cdr3_nt: TGCAGTGCTAGAGTCCAAGGCACTGAAGCTTTCTTT; cdr3_aa: CSARVQGTEAFF; v_call: TRBV20-1; j_call: TRBJ1-1; d_call: NA; clone_size: NA
cdr3_nt: TGTGCCTTCCGGGGTCGGGAGGACAATGAGCAGTTCTTC; cdr3_aa: CAFRGREDNEQFF; v_call: TRBV10-3; j_call: TRBJ2-1; d_call: TRBD2; clone_size: few
cdr3_nt: TGCAGCGTCCGAGGGGGACAGGGGAATTCACCCCTCCACTTT; cdr3_aa: CSVRGGQGNSPLHF; v_call: TRBV29-1; j_call: TRBJ1-6; d_call: TRBD1; clone_size: NA
cdr3_nt: TGTGCCAGCAGCAGGGGAGGATATAGCAATCAGCCCCAGCATTTT; cdr3_aa: CASSRGGYSNQPQHF; v_call: TRBV6-6; j_call: TRBJ1-5; d_call: NA; clone_size: few
cdr3_nt: TGTGCCAGCAGTGGAACAGCGGGGGGGCCTAGCGAGCAGTACTTC; cdr3_aa: CASSGTAGGPSEQYF; v_call: TRBV11-2; j_call: TRBJ2-7; d_call: TRBD2; clone_size: NA
cdr3_nt: TGCGCCAGCAGCTTGGTGGCGGGGTACAATGAGCAGTTCTTC; cdr3_aa: CASSLVAGYNEQFF; v_call: TRBV5-1; j_call: TRBJ2-1; d_call: NA; clone_size: few
cdr3_nt: TGTGCCAGCAGCACCAGCGGGAGTCAGTACGAGCAGTACTTC; cdr3_aa: CASSTSGSQYEQYF; v_call: TRBV7-9; j_call: TRBJ2-7; d_call: TRBD2; clone_size: NA
cdr3_nt: TGTGCCAGCAGCTCCACAGGGGCCCGGGAGGATGAGCAGTTCTTC; cdr3_aa: CASSSTGAREDEQFF; v_call: TRBV7-3; j_call: TRBJ2-1; d_call: NA; clone_size: NA
cdr3_nt: TGTGCCAGTCTCGGGGGCAATGAGCAGTTCTTC; cdr3_aa: CASLGGNEQFF; v_call: TRBV6-1; j_call: TRBJ2-1; d_call: NA; clone_size: few
cdr3_nt: TGTGCCAGCAGCTTAGCGCCCCGGGCACTCGGGGATCAGTACTTC; cdr3_aa: CASSLAPRALGDQYF; v_call: TRBV7-8; j_call: TRBJ2-7; d_call: NA; clone_size: few
cdr3_nt: TGCAGCGTTCGGGGACGGCTCTCCTACGAGCAGTACTTC; cdr3_aa: CSVRGRLSYEQYF; v_call: TRBV29-1; j_call: TRBJ2-7; d_call: NA; clone_size: few
cdr3_nt: TGCAGTGCCAGGAGGGGGAGAGATCAGCCCCAGCATTTT; cdr3_aa: CSARRGRDQPQHF; v_call: TRBV20-1; j_call: TRBJ1-5; d_call: NA; clone_size: once
cdr3_nt: TGCAGCGTTGCCCCGGGGGGGACCAACTATGGCTACACCTTC; cdr3_aa: CSVAPGGTNYGYTF; v_call: TRBV29-1; j_call: TRBJ1-2; d_call: NA; clone_size: few
cdr3_nt: TGTGCCACCGGGGGACAGGGCGACGAGACCCAGTACTTC; cdr3_aa: CATGGQGDETQYF; v_call: TRBV24-1; j_call: TRBJ2-5; d_call: TRBD1; clone_size: few
cdr3_nt: TGTGCCAGCAGTTCCCCCTGGGGGGGCACCTACGAGCAGTACTTC; cdr3_aa: CASSSPWGGTYEQYF; v_call: TRBV27; j_call: TRBJ2-7; d_call: NA; clone_size: NA
cdr3_nt: TGTGCCATCAGTGAGGGCAGGACCTCCTACGAGCAGTACTTC; cdr3_aa: CAISEGRTSYEQYF; v_call: TRBV10-3; j_call: TRBJ2-7; d_call: NA; clone_size: NA
cdr3_nt: TGTGCCAGCAGCCCCCCCCCAAGGACAGGGCCCTACGAGCAGTACTTC; cdr3_aa: CASSPPPRTGPYEQYF; v_call: TRBV7-9; j_call: TRBJ2-7; d_call: TRBD1; clone_size: few
cdr3_nt: TGTGCCAGCAGTTGGGGCGGAAGCTATAATTCACCCCTCCACTTT; cdr3_aa: CASSWGGSYNSPLHF; v_call: TRBV12-3/TRBV12-4; j_call: TRBJ1-6; d_call: NA; clone_size: NA
cdr3_nt: TGCAGTGCTAGAGAGCCCGGGGTCACCTCTACTTCTGAGGCCAACGTCCTGACTTTC; cdr3_aa: CSAREPGVTSTSEANVLTF; v_call: TRBV20-1; j_call: TRBJ2-6; d_call: NA; clone_size: NA